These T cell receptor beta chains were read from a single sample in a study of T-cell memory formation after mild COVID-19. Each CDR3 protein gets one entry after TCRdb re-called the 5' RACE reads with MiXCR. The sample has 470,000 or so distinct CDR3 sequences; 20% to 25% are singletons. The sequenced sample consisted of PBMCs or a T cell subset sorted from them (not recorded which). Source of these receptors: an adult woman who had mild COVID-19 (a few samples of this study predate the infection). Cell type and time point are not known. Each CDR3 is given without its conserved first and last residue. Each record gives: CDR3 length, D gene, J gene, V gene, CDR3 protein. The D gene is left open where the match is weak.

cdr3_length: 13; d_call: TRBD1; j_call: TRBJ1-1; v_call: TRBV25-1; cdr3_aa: ASSTRTGAGAEAF
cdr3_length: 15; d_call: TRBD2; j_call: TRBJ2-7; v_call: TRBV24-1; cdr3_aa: ATSPGQARGRAYEQY
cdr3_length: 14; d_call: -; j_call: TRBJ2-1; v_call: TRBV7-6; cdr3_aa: ASSLARSGPYNEQF
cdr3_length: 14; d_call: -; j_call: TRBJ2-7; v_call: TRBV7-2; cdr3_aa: ASSLSYPRAGYEQY
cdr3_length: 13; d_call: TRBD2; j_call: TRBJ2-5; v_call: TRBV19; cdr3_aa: ASSARTSGLETQY
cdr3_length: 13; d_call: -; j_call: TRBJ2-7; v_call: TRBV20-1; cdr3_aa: SARVTGSMGPEQY
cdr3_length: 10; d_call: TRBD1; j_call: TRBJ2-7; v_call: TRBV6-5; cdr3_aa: ASTGQAHEQY
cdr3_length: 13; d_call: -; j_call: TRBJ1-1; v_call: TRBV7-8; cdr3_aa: ASSSYKTGNTEAF
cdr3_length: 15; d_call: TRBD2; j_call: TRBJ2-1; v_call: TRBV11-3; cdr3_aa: ASSLTSGRSVDNEQF
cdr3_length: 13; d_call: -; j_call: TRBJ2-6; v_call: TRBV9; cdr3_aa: ASSVAERMANVLT
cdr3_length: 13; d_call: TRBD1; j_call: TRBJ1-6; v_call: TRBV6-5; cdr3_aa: ASSYSGTDNSPLH
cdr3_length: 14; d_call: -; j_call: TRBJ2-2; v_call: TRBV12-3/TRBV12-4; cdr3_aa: ASSLLGGAATGELF
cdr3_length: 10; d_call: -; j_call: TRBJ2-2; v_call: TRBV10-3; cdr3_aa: AIAGPTGELF
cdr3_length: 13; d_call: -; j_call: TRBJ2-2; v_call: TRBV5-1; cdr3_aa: ASSDRDGNTGELF
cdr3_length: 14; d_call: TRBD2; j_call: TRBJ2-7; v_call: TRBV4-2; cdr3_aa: ASSQRLAGVSYEQY
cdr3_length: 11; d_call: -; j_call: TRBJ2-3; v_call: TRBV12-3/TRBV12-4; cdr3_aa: ASSPFGGPGQY
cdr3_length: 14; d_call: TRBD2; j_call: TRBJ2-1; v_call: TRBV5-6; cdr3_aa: ASSRGLALSYNEQF
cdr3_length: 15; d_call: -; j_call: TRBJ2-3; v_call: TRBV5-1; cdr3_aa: ASSLGSAGFDSDTQY
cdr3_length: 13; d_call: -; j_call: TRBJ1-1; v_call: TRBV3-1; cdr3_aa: ASSLFGARDTEAF
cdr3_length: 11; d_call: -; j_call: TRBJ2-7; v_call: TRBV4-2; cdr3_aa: ASSQEQGGEQY
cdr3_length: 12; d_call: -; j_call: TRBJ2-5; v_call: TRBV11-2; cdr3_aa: ASSLGDTQETQY
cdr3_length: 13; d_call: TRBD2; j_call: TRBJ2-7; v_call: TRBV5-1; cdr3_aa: ASSLISGSLYEQY
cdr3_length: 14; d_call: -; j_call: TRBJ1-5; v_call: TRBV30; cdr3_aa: AWSARGGVNNQPQH
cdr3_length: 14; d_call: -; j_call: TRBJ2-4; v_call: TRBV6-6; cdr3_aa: ASSPPGGLAKNIQY
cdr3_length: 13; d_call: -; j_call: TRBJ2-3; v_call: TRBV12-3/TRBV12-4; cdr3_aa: ASSSPKTLTDTQY
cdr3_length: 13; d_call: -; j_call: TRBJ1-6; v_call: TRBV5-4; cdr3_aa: ASSLGAQGDSPLH